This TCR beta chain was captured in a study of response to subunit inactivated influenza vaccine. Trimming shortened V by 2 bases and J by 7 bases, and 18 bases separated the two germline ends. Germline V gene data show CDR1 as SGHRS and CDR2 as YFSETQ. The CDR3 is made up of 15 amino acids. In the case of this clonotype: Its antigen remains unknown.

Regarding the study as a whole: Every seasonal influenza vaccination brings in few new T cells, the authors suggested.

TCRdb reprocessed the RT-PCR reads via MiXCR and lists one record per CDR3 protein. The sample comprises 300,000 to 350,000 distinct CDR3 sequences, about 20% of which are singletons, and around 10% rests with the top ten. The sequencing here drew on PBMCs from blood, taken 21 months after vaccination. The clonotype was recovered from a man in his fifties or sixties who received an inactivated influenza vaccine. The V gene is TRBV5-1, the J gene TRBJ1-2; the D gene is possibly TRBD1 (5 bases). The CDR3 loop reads CASSFWDSKVGGYTF. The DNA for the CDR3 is TGCGCCAGCAGCTTTTGGGACTCCAAGGTTGGTGGCTACACCTTC.